Shown below are 25 T cell receptor beta chains from a single sample sequenced in a study of shared clonotypes between healthy human individuals (dated by TCRdb to about 2020). Receptor amplification or capture employed the immunoSEQ multiplex PCR assay. TCRdb mirrors the immuneACCESS table, restricted to in-frame sequences. Some clones are absent from its copies; in checked studies, under half trace to an unresolved V gene, and the reason for the others is unknown. Here the sample has 650,000 to 750,000 clones; about three quarters occur a single time. About 1.8% of the sample is held by the ten biggest clonotypes. What was sequenced was memory CD4+ T cells sorted from blood. Sample cell subset or site, as interpreted from the label and publication: CD45RA-negative fraction. The source is a woman aged 25 to 39 in good health.

This clone was counted once. This chain connects TRBV19 to TRBJ2-5, with D maybe TRBD2 (6 bases). From germline, CDR1 is LNHDA and CDR2 SQIVND (reference sequence). V was clipped by 1 base and J by 5 bases, with 14 bases between them. This CDR3 has 15 amino acids. CDR3: CASSIGGASGETQYF. CDR3 sequence (DNA): TGTGCCAGTAGTATAGGTGGGGCCAGCGGGGAGACCCAGTACTTC.

The V and J genes are TRBV27 and TRBJ2-1; 7 bases match TRBD2. CDR1 and CDR2 (germline): MNHEY, SMNVEV (reference sequence). After removal of 3 bases from V and 6 bases from J, the junction contained 11 bases not matched to a gene. The CDR3 runs to 16 residues. CDR3 region: CASSFVWAGAGNEQFF. The CDR3 coding sequence is TGTGCCAGCAGTTTTGTTTGGGCGGGAGCAGGCAATGAGCAGTTCTTC.

The chain joins TRBV5-4 to TRBJ2-1; D remains unclear. There are 12 residues in the CDR3. The V gene lost 4 bases and the J gene lost 5 bases, with 7 bases spanning the gap. Germline-derived CDR1 and CDR2 are SGHNT and YYREEE (reference sequence). The CDR3 here is CASSIDDNEQFF. The CDR3 DNA reads as TGTGCCAGCAGCATAGACGACAATGAGCAGTTCTTC.

This chain uses TRBV2 with TRBJ1-1; tentative D call: TRBD1 (6 bases). Per the germline V gene, CDR1 is SNHLY and CDR2 is FYNNEI. CDR3 length equals 13 residues. V shed 8 bases and J shed 7 bases, with 17 bases lying between them. CDR3 region: CASFLVRGDEAFF. In DNA, the CDR3 is TGTGCCAGCTTCCTGGTCAGGGGTGATGAAGCTTTCTTT.

J is TRBJ2-1 and V is TRBV7-2; 9 nucleotides align to TRBD2. Unmatched junction bases numbered 5, after V lost 3 bases and J lost 2 bases. Germline CDR1 and CDR2: SGHTA and FQGNSA. The CDR3 runs to 16 residues. CDR3 sequence reads: CASSFFGGGAYNEQFF. The CDR3 region has the DNA TGTGCCAGCAGCTTTTTCGGCGGGGGGGCCTACAATGAGCAGTTCTTC.

The chain carries TRBV6-6 and TRBJ2-1; no reliable D call. The germline V gene has CDR1 MNHNY and CDR2 SVGAGI (reference sequence). Trimming left V 6 bases short and J 0 bases short, with 9 bases between. The CDR3 has 14 amino acids. The CDR3 reads CASSVGSSYNEQFF. In DNA form, the CDR3 reads TGTGCCAGCAGCGTAGGTAGCTCCTACAATGAGCAGTTCTTC.

The chain couples TRBV18 to TRBJ2-7, with TRBD2 as a possible D gene (6 bases). The CDR3 is 14 residues long. Trimming removed 0 bases at V and 3 bases at J, with 9 bases between. Germline V CDR1 and CDR2: KGHSH, LQKENI. The CDR3 region has the DNA TGTGCCAGCTCACCACCGAGGGGAGGCTACGAGCAGTACTTC. Its translation is CASSPPRGGYEQYF.

This clone was picked up a small number of times. This same CDR3 is encoded by further DNA sequences in the sample. The rearrangement links TRBV4-1 to TRBJ1-1; 8 bases line up with TRBD1. Germline V gene lookup returns CDR1 MGHRA and CDR2 YSYEKL. CDR3 length: 14 amino acids. The junction had 5 bases not matched to a gene; V was cut back by 4 bases and J by 4 bases. The CDR3 region is CASSRGQGGTEAFF. CDR3 in DNA: TGCGCCAGCAGCCGCGGACAGGGAGGCACTGAAGCTTTCTTT.

The chain couples TRBV18 to TRBJ2-7; TRBD2 agrees at 9 bases. CDR1 and CDR2 (germline): KGHSH, LQKENI. V shed 4 bases, J shed 1 base, and the junction held 5 bases outside the gene matches. CDR3 size: 15 residues. CDR3 amino acids: CASSLRLAESYEQYF. CDR3 coding DNA: TGTGCCAGCTCACTAAGACTAGCGGAGTCCTACGAGCAGTACTTC.

The gene calls are TRBV30 and TRBJ2-7; 9 nucleotides line up with TRBD1. The CDR3 consists of 14 residues. J was trimmed by 8 bases and V by 5 bases; bases with no gene match: 13. Germline assignment: CDR1 GTSNPN and CDR2 SVGIG (reference sequence). For the CDR3, the DNA is TGTGCCTGGGCGGTCCCGGGACAGGGTTCCAAGCAGTACTTC. Its protein is CAWAVPGQGSKQYF.

This clone was counted between two and nine times. The gene calls are TRBV5-1 and TRBJ2-1, with 8 nucleotides matching TRBD2. Trimming at V came to 4 bases and at J to 2 bases, leaving 5 bases not matched to a gene. Germline CDR1 and CDR2: SGHRS and YFSETQ. The CDR3 runs 15 residues. The CDR3 coding sequence is TGCGCCAGCAGCATCTCGACTAGCGCCTACAATGAGCAGTTCTTC. Encoded protein: CASSISTSAYNEQFF.

This rearrangement joins TRBV7-3 to TRBJ2-1; 7 positions agree with TRBD2. The V gene's germline CDR1 is SGHTA and CDR2 FQGTGA. J gave up 8 bases and V 5 bases, and 9 bases lay outside the gene matches. CDR3 size: 14 residues. The CDR3: CASSAMGLPYEQFF. In DNA form, the CDR3 reads TGTGCCAGCAGCGCAATGGGACTACCTTATGAGCAGTTCTTC.

In this sample, this clone turned up a few times. CDR3 in amino acids: CSVVALAYTDTQYF. As DNA, the CDR3 is TGCAGCGTTGTCGCTCTAGCGTACACAGATACGCAGTATTTT. This rearrangement joins TRBV29-1 to TRBJ2-3; perhaps TRBD2 as D (6 bases). CDR1 SQVTM and CDR2 ANQGSEA come from the germline V gene. This CDR3 comprises 14 residues. Trimming took off 4 bases at V and 2 bases at J, with 13 bases between the two ends.

The chain carries TRBV7-9 and TRBJ1-2; D unclear. CDR1 and CDR2 (germline): SEHNR, FQNEAQ (reference sequence). V lost 2 bases and J 1 base, leaving 5 bases between the germline ends. The CDR3 loop spans 13 amino acids. In DNA, the CDR3 is TGTGCCAGCAGCTTAAAACTTAACTATGGCTACACCTTC. Translated, it gives CASSLKLNYGYTF.

The V call is TRBV28, the J call TRBJ2-3, with TRBD1 identical over 9 bases. Germline V CDR1 and CDR2: MDHEN, SYDVKM. The CDR3 spans 15 residues. V shed 6 bases, J shed 4 bases, and the junction held 8 bases outside the gene matches. CDR3 sequence: CASRDGTGFSDTQYF. DNA for the CDR3: TGTGCCAGCAGAGATGGGACAGGGTTTTCAGATACGCAGTATTTT.

This clone showed up many times. V is TRBV7-2 and J is TRBJ1-3, with unresolved D. Germline CDR1 is SGHTA and CDR2 is FQGNSA. The ends were cut back, 3 bases at V and 0 bases at J, with 9 bases in the middle. The CDR3 extends over 15 amino acids. The DNA of the CDR3 is TGTGCCAGCAGCTTTAGGACGATCTCTGGAAACACCATATATTTT. Translated, it gives CASSFRTISGNTIYF.

CDR3 protein: CASSLGLDPLEQYF. Written as DNA, the CDR3 is TGTGCCAGCAGCTTAGGACTAGACCCTCTCGAGCAGTACTTC. The chain joins TRBV7-2 to TRBJ2-7; TRBD2 might be the D (6 bases). With 1 base removed from V and 6 bases from J, the gap between germline ends came to 13 bases. Looked up from germline, CDR1 is SGHTA and CDR2 is FQGNSA. The CDR3 runs 14 residues.

The chain carries TRBV28 and TRBJ2-1; no firm D call. The germline V gene encodes CDR1 MDHEN and CDR2 SYDVKM. This CDR3 contains 15 residues. The germline V and J ends were trimmed by 3 bases and 4 bases, with 13 bases remaining between them. Here the CDR3 DNA reads TGTGCCAGCAGTTTTTCCCTTACCTTATACAATGAGCAGTTCTTC. Encoded protein: CASSFSLTLYNEQFF.

This rearrangement joins TRBV4-2 to TRBJ1-3; D might be TRBD1 (5 bases). This CDR3 spans 17 amino acids. The germline V gene encodes CDR1 LGHNA and CDR2 YNFKEQ. Trimming took 0 bases from V and 1 from J, leaving 13 bases between them. The CDR3 loop reads CASSQDGRGASGNTIYF. CDR3 DNA: TGTGCCAGCAGCCAAGATGGTAGAGGGGCTTCTGGAAACACCATATATTTT.

The chain recombines TRBV6-5 with TRBJ1-5; D possibly corresponds to TRBD1 (6 bases). The length of the CDR3 is 15 residues. The V end lost 6 bases, the J end lost 4 bases, and 16 bases lay between the germline ends. Germline CDR1 MNHEY, CDR2 SVGAGI. Here the CDR3 DNA reads TGTGCCAGCAGACCGGTACAGGGATTAAATCAGCCCCAGCATTTT. Its protein product is CASRPVQGLNQPQHF.

The CDR3 DNA is TGTGCCAGCATACTAGCGCTAGGAGAGACCCAGTACTTC. Protein: CASILALGETQYF. The chain employs TRBV18 and TRBJ2-5, with 7 bases that match TRBD2. Trimming at V came to 8 bases and at J to 4 bases, leaving 7 bases not matched to a gene. The CDR3 length is 13 residues. Germline V gives CDR1 KGHSH, CDR2 LQKENI.

The rearrangement uses TRBV5-1 and TRBJ1-5; the D is unclear. CDR1 and CDR2 from the germline V gene are SGHRS and YFSETQ. Trimming cost V 1 base and J 6 bases, with 20 bases left between them. The CDR3 contains 17 residues. In DNA form, the CDR3 reads TGCGCCAGCAGCTTGCCTCCCGGGGAAGGGTTCGTTCAGCCCCAGCATTTT. This sequence encodes CASSLPPGEGFVQPQHF.

This chain links TRBV9 with TRBJ2-1; unclear D gene. CDR1 and CDR2 from the germline V gene are SGDLS and YYNGEE. The CDR3 covers 16 residues. Deletions cut 4 bases from V and 0 bases from J, with 14 bases between. The CDR3 protein is CASSHRSGNSYNEQFF. CDR3 DNA sequence: TGTGCCAGCAGCCATAGGTCGGGTAACTCCTACAATGAGCAGTTCTTC.

This clone showed up just a few times. The chain couples TRBV7-7 to TRBJ1-5; D uncertain. CDR3 length: 11 amino acids. Germline V gene data show CDR1 as SSHAT and CDR2 as FNYEAQ (reference sequence). With 3 bases removed from V and 11 bases from J, the gap between germline ends came to 8 bases. The CDR3 region is CASSFEASQHF. The CDR3 DNA reads TGTGCCAGCAGCTTCGAGGCTTCCCAGCATTTT.

This rearrangement joins TRBV2 to TRBJ2-5; D uncertain. Trimming removed 8 bases at V and 2 bases at J, with 9 bases between. Germline assignment: CDR1 SNHLY and CDR2 FYNNEI. There are 12 residues in the CDR3. The CDR3 DNA reads as TGTGCCAGCTCCTGGCGGCAAGAGACCCAGTACTTC. Its translation is CASSWRQETQYF.